These T cell receptor beta chains were read from a single sample in a study of cytomegalovirus exposure and HLA in healthy donors. TCRdb keeps only in-frame clones here, not all; method: immunoSEQ multiplex PCR. The sample comprises 150,000 to 200,000 clones, over 60% of which are singletons, and roughly 0.99% rests with the top ten. The sequenced sample was PBMCs. These receptors were taken from a woman aged 40 to 50 in good health and CMV-seronegative. CDR3s include the opening cysteine and the closing phenylalanine or tryptophan. The D gene is left open where the match is weak. A clone size is listed for some rows: how often the clone was seen (once, few, many), or a class if it is expanded.

abundance,j_gene,v_gene,d_gene,CDR3aa,CDR3nt
NA,TRBJ1-2,TRBV6-4,NA,CASSDFRGGYTF,TGTGCCAGCAGTGACTTTAGGGGCGGCTACACCTTC
NA,TRBJ2-5,TRBV27,NA,CASSSLETQYF,TGTGCCAGCAGTTCTCTGGAGACCCAGTACTTC
NA,TRBJ1-1,TRBV19,NA,CASSPVLNTEAFF,TGTGCCAGTAGTCCGGTTTTGAACACTGAAGCTTTCTTT
NA,TRBJ1-1,TRBV11-3,NA,CASSLVSGREAFF,TGTGCCAGCAGCTTAGTTAGCGGCAGGGAAGCTTTCTTT
NA,TRBJ2-3,TRBV9,TRBD1,CASSVVGDRGTDTQYF,TGTGCCAGCAGCGTAGTAGGGGACAGGGGCACAGATACGCAGTATTTT
NA,TRBJ1-3,TRBV18,NA,CASSPPTGYSGNTIYF,TGTGCCAGCTCACCACCGACGGGTTACTCTGGAAACACCATATATTTT
NA,TRBJ1-3,TRBV7-8,NA,CASRGEGVRGNTIYF,TGTGCCAGCAGGGGGGAGGGGGTTCGGGGAAACACCATATATTTT
NA,TRBJ1-1,TRBV6-5,TRBD1,CASSPPGGYNTEAFF,TGTGCCAGCAGTCCCCCAGGGGGCTACAACACTGAAGCTTTCTTT
NA,TRBJ1-2,TRBV11-2,NA,CASEETNYGYTF,TGTGCCAGCGAGGAGACTAACTATGGCTACACCTTC
once,TRBJ1-4,TRBV2,TRBD1,CASRLTGASEKLFF,TGTGCCAGCAGGCTGACAGGGGCAAGTGAAAAACTGTTTTTT
NA,TRBJ2-1,TRBV29-1,NA,CSVHGGLSSYNEQFF,TGCAGCGTCCACGGGGGTTTGAGCTCCTACAATGAGCAGTTCTTC
NA,TRBJ2-3,TRBV4-3,TRBD2,CASSQLGLAGTDTQYF,TGCGCCAGCAGCCAGTTGGGACTAGCGGGCACAGATACGCAGTATTTT
NA,TRBJ2-3,TRBV5-1,TRBD2,CASSQPGLAGSTDTQYF,TGCGCCAGCAGCCAACCGGGACTAGCGGGGAGCACAGATACGCAGTATTTT
NA,TRBJ2-5,TRBV4-1,TRBD2,CASSQDPGTSGRAETQYF,TGCGCCAGCAGCCAAGACCCTGGGACTAGCGGGAGGGCTGAGACCCAGTACTTC
NA,TRBJ2-1,TRBV29-1,TRBD1,CSGNPGTGGHEQFF,TGCAGCGGGAATCCCGGGACAGGGGGCCATGAGCAGTTCTTC
NA,TRBJ2-2,TRBV18,TRBD1,CASSPRGQGSTGELFF,TGTGCCAGCTCACCTAGGGGACAGGGCAGTACCGGGGAGCTGTTTTTT
once,TRBJ1-1,TRBV15,TRBD1,CATSRDRGRTEAFF,TGTGCCACCAGCAGGGACAGGGGGCGAACTGAAGCTTTCTTT
NA,TRBJ2-3,TRBV30,NA,CASRGSTDTQYF,TGTGCCTCCCGGGGGAGCACAGATACGCAGTATTTT
NA,TRBJ2-7,TRBV7-2,NA,CASSLGGNTYEQYF,TGTGCCAGCAGCTTAGGAGGCAACACCTACGAGCAGTACTTC
NA,TRBJ1-1,TRBV30,NA,CAWSVRGRAFF,TGTGCCTGGAGTGTTAGGGGAAGGGCTTTCTTT
NA,TRBJ2-4,TRBV30,TRBD2,CAWSSWRGGGSENIQYF,TGTGCCTGGAGTTCCTGGCGGGGGGGCGGGAGTGAAAACATTCAGTACTTC
NA,TRBJ2-1,TRBV9,TRBD2,CASSVKSGWGEGRAGVHNEQFF,TGTGCCAGCAGCGTAAAGAGTGGGTGGGGTGAGGGAAGGGCGGGAGTCCACAATGAGCAGTTCTTC
NA,TRBJ2-7,TRBV6-1,TRBD2,CASGLGRGYEQYF,TGTGCCAGCGGACTAGGCCGAGGGTACGAGCAGTACTTC